This T cell receptor (beta chain) was profiled in a study of blood T cell repertoires in COVID-19 (dated by TCRdb to 2020 to 2022). Background on the whole study: The collaborator samples originated in the United States, Italy and Spain and spanned the acute and convalescent phases of COVID-19. Sample metadata almost always included a de-identified subject ID, COVID-19 status, age in years and sex. The material from the prospective study consisted of cDNA or gDNA derived from T cells, B-cell-depleted T cells, or PBMCs. Subjects who had been exposed to COVID-19, were actively infected with it, or had recovered from it provided the deeply sampled blood TCRbeta repertoires that made up the dataset. The repertoires were made available in a free public database intended to serve as a resource for research on the immune response to SARS-CoV-2. HLA class I and class II types, where available, came from metadata supplied by the sample provider rather than from assay-based typing. The samples were drawn from the first 160 participants of the ongoing ImmuneRACE study and from 1,254 subjects provided by 6 global collaborators.

Collaborating institutions collected whole blood in K2EDTA tubes following their own protocols. For TCRbeta analysis, collaborators shipped samples as frozen whole blood, isolated PBMCs, or DNA extracted from either of those sample types. On the study overall, not on this receptor specifically: How much clinical and demographic metadata was included differed by source and by participant, and the metadata was provided uncurated.

TCRbeta CDR3 regions were amplified from genomic DNA by means of the immunoSEQ Assay, a bias-controlled multiplex PCR. The source study handled its data this way. Within the assay, amplification of reference gene primers was used to estimate how many nucleated cells each sample contained. To quantify the absolute abundance of each unique TCRbeta CDR3 rearrangement, sequence reads were collapsed and filtered. Productive Simpson clonality was computed per sample as the square root of Simpson's diversity index over productive rearrangements. Sourced from immuneACCESS, this table was stored by TCRdb with only in-frame sequences that have V and J called. A share of the clones is absent; for the studies checked, an unresolved V gene accounts for under half, and the remainder has no known explanation. The V and J calls and clone size are taken from that table; D and trimming were inferred from the DNA. A total of approximately 120,000 clones appear in this sample, around 86% of them only once. Roughly 6.7% of the sample lies in the top ten.

Taken from the germline V gene, the CDR1 and CDR2 loops are MDHEN and SYDVKM. From the cysteine up to the phenylalanine, the CDR3 has a length of 13 residues. The CDR3 DNA has 39 bases and is translated from base 1. V was cut back by 4 bases and J by 6 bases, leaving a gap of 12 bases between them. Turning to this clone: Its antigen is unknown. No quality values exist for individual bases; no much larger clone is one base distant.

The chain links TRBV28 with TRBJ1-2, with TRBD1 perhaps the D gene, on 6 matching bases. The sequence was obtained from a man of 80 years or more with active or convalescent COVID-19. The specimen sequenced was peripheral blood. The CDR3 here reads CASSSGGRDGYTF. The DNA reads TGTGCCAGCAGTTCCGGGGGGCGCGATGGCTACACCTTC.